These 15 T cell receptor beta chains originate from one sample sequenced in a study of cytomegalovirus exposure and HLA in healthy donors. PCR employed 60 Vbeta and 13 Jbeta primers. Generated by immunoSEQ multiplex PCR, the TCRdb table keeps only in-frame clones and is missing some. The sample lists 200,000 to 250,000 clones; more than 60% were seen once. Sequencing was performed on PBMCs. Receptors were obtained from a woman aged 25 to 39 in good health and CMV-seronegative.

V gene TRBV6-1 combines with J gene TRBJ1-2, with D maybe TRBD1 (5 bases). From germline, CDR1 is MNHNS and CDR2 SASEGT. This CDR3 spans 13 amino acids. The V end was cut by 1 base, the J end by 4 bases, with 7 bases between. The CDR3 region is CASSEGQSYGYTF. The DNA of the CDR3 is TGTGCCAGCAGTGAAGGACAGTCCTATGGCTACACCTTC.

CDR3 residues: CASSYSPSGYYEQYF. The CDR3 coding sequence is TGTGCCAGCAGTTACTCTCCTAGCGGATACTACGAGCAGTACTTC. The V call is TRBV6-6, the J call TRBJ2-7; 7 nucleotides align to TRBD2. The V and J ends lost 0 bases and 3 bases, in that order; junction bases with no gene match: 5. The CDR3 length is 15 residues. Germline V gene data show CDR1 as MNHNY and CDR2 as SVGAGI (reference sequence).

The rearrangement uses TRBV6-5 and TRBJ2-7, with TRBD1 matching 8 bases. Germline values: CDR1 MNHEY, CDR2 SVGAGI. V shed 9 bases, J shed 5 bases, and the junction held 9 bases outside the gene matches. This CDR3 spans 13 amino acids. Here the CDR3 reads CASSPDRADEQYF. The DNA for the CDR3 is TGTGCCAGTTCCCCGGACAGGGCGGACGAGCAGTACTTC.

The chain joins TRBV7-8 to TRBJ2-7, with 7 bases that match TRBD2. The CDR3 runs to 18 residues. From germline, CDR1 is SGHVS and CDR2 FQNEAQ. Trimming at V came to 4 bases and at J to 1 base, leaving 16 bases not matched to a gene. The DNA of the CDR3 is TGTGCCAGCAGCTCAAAGGGCCACTGGGGGGGAGGATCCTACGAGCAGTACTTC. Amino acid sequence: CASSSKGHWGGGSYEQYF. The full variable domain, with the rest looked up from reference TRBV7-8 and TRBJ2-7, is GAGVSQSPRYKVAKRGQDVALRCDPISGHVSLFWYQQALGQGPEFLTYFQNEAQLDKSGLPSDRFFAERPEGSVSTLKIQRTQQEDSAVYLCASSSKGHWGGGSYEQYFGPGTRLTVT.

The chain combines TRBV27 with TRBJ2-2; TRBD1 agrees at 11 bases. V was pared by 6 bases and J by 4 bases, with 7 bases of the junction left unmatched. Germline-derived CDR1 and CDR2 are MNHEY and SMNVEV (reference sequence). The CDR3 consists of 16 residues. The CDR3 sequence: CASSSPGTGGTGELFF. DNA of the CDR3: TGTGCCAGCAGCTCCCCCGGGACAGGGGGCACCGGGGAGCTGTTTTTT.

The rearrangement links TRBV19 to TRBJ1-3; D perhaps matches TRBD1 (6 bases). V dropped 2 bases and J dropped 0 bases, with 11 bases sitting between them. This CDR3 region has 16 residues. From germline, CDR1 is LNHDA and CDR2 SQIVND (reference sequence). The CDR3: CASSITGSYSGNTIYF. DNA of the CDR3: TGTGCCAGTAGTATAACAGGGTCCTACTCTGGAAACACCATATATTTT.

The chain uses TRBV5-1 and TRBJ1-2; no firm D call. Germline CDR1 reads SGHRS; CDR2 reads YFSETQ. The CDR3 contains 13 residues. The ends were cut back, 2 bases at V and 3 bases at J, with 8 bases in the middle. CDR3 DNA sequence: TGCGCCAGCAGCTTCCGCGGCGACTATGGCTACACCTTC. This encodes CASSFRGDYGYTF. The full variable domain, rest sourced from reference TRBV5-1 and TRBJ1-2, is KAGVTQTPRYLIKTRGQQVTLSCSPISGHRSVSWYQQTPGQGLQFLFEYFSETQRNKGNFPGRFSGRQFSNSRSEMNVSTLELGDSALYLCASSFRGDYGYTFGSGTRLTVV.

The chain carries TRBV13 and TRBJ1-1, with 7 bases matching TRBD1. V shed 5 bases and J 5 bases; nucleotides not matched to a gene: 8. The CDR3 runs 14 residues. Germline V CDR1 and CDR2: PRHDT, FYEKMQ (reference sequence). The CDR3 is CASSPDRAGTEAFF. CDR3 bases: TGTGCCAGCAGCCCTGACAGGGCTGGAACTGAAGCTTTCTTT.

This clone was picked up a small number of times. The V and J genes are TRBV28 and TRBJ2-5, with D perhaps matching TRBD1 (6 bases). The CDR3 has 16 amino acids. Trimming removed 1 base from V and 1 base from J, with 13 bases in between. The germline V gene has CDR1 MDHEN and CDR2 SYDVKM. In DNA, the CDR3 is TGTGCCAGCAGTTTATTCCACAGGGCTCGCCAAGAGACCCAGTACTTC. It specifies CASSLFHRARQETQYF.

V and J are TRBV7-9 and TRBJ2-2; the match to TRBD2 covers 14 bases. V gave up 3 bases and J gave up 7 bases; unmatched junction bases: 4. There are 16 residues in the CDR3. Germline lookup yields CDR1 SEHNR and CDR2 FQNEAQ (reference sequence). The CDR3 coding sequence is TGTGCCAGCAGCTTGGGACTAGCGGGAGTTGGCGGGGAGCTGTTTTTT. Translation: CASSLGLAGVGGELFF.

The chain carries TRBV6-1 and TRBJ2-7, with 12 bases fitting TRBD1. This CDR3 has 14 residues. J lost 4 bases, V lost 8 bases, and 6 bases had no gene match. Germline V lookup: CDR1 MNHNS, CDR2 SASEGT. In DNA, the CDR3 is TGTGCCAGCGGCGGGACAGGGGGCGCGTACGAGCAGTACTTC. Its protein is CASGGTGGAYEQYF.

CDR3 coding DNA: TGTGCCAGCAGTGGCCAGGGGGTCCTGAACACTGAAGCTTTCTTT. Translation gives CASSGQGVLNTEAFF. The chain has TRBV6-1 and TRBJ1-1; 7 positions match TRBD1. Germline CDR1 MNHNS, CDR2 SASEGT. Trimming removed 4 bases from V and 0 bases from J; junction bases left unmatched: 5. There are 15 residues in the CDR3.

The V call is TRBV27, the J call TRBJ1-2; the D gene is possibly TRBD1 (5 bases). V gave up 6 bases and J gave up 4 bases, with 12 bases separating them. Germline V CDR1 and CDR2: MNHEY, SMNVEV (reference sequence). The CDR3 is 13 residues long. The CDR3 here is CASSRTGAYGYTF. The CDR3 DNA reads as TGTGCCAGCAGCCGAACAGGTGCCTATGGCTACACCTTC.

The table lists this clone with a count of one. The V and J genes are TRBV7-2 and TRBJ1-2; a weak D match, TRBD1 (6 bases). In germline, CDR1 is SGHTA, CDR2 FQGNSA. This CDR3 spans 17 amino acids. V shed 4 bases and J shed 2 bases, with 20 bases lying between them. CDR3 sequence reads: CASSSTGRMLRNYGYTF. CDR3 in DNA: TGTGCCAGCAGCTCGACAGGCCGTATGCTAAGGAACTATGGCTACACCTTC.

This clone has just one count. CDR3 residues: CASSQPGQGISGGGYTF. The CDR3 DNA reads as TGCGCCAGCAGCCAGCCGGGACAGGGAATTTCAGGTGGTGGCTACACCTTC. J is TRBJ1-2 and V is TRBV4-1, with 9 bases fitting TRBD1. Germline CDR1 and CDR2: MGHRA and YSYEKL. The CDR3 has 17 residues. V gave up 3 bases and J gave up 7 bases; unmatched junction bases: 15.